This T cell receptor beta chain was identified during a study of cytomegalovirus exposure and HLA in healthy donors. Turning to this clone: What it binds is not known.

The CDR3 totals 14 residues. The germline gives CDR1 MDHEN, CDR2 SYDVKM. J was trimmed by 11 bases and V by 6 bases; bases with no gene match: 14. Study-wide results and limits: An Asian-associated ancestry cluster reportedly showed fewer N-insertions than the approximately 620-donor mean in a later analysis. DRB1 showed the most TCR associations and HLA-C the fewest in a later analysis, as rates varied by HLA locus.

Amplification used 60 Vbeta primers and 13 Jbeta primers. Assay used: immunoSEQ multiplex PCR; TCRdb lists only in-frame clones, some missing. The data contain 100,000 to 150,000 clones, about 73% of them singletons. Sequencing was performed on PBMCs. This chain links TRBV28 with TRBJ2-5, with 8 bases fitting TRBD2. The origin of this receptor is a middle-aged woman in good health and CMV-seronegative. CDR3 amino acids: CASSPRLAGSEQYF. The CDR3 DNA sequence: TGTGCCAGCAGCCCGAGGCTAGCGGGTTCTGAGCAGTACTTC.